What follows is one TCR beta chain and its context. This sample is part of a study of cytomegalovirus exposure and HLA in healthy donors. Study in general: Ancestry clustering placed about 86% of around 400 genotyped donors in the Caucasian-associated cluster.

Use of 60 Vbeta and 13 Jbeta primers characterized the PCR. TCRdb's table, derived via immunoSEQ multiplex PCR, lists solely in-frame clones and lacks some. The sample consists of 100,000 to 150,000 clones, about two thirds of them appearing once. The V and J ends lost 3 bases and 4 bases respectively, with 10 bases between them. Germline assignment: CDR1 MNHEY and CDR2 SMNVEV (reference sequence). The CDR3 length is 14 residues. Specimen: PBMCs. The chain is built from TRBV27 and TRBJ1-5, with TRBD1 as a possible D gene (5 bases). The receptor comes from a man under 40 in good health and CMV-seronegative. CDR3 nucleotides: TGTGCCAGCAGTTTTGGGGCAGTTAATCAGCCCCAGCATTTT. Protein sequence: CASSFGAVNQPQHF.